The 18 T cell receptor beta chains presented below share a single source sample, sequenced in a study of T-cell reconstitution after alpha-beta-depleted transplantation in children (dated by TCRdb to the mid-2010s). In the paper's terms, the treatment or condition label means: allogeneic hematopoietic cell transplantation with graft depleted of TCRalphabeta T cells and CD19 B cells. The library was generated by PCR. Sequencing was performed on an Illumina HiSeq 2500. TCR libraries were prepared with molecular barcoding, using unique molecular identifiers to normalize TCRbeta repertoire quantification. TCRdb took the public reads, trimmed them with fastp at Q25, ran MiXCR for clone calling and kept in-frame beta chains. Rows are combined by CDR3 protein, so each entry shows the most common genes and DNA. Present in this sample are 500,000 or so distinct CDR3 sequences, about 10% of which were seen just once. Approximately 14% of the sample is in the top ten clones.

The sequenced sample was PBMCs, mostly from graft donor cells, obtained 180 days after TCRalphabeta/CD19-depleted stem cell transplant. The receptors originated from a female patient aged 2-15 years who had a stem cell transplant for aplastic anemia, so the T cells may come from the graft donor.

The chain employs TRBV29-1 and TRBJ2-5, with D possibly being TRBD1 or TRBD2 (5 bases each). The CDR3 has 12 residues. CDR1 and CDR2 from the germline V gene are SQVTM and ANQGSEA. V was clipped by 8 bases and J by 6 bases, with 16 bases between them. The CDR3 DNA reads TGCAGCTCCCACTCGGGGCAGAAGACCCAGTACTTC. Translation: CSSHSGQKTQYF.

This clonotype was counted many times. CDR3 region: CATSRDFGISEPQHF. In DNA, the CDR3 is TGTGCCACCAGCAGAGATTTCGGGATATCAGAGCCCCAGCATTTT. The chain uses TRBV15 and TRBJ1-5; D is undetermined. V was cut by 0 bases and J by 8 bases, with 14 bases left in between. CDR3 length: 15 residues. Germline loops: CDR1 LNHNV, CDR2 YYDKDF (reference sequence). The full variable domain, in which reference TRBV15 and TRBJ1-5 provide the parts outside the CDR3, is DAMVIQNPRYQVTQFGKPVTLSCSQTLNHNVMYWYQQKSSQAPKLLFHYYDKDFNNEADTPDNFQSRRPNTSFCFLDIRSPGLGDTAMYLCATSRDFGISEPQHFGDGTRLSIL.

V is TRBV6-5 and J is TRBJ1-4; D remains ambiguous. V lost 0 bases, J lost 3 bases, and 8 bases lay in between. The V gene's germline CDR1 is MNHEY and CDR2 SVGAGI. The CDR3 sequence is 15 residues long. The CDR3 loop is CASSYSGSPNEKLFF. CDR3 sequence (DNA): TGTGCCAGCAGTTACTCGGGCAGTCCTAATGAAAAACTGTTTTTT.

This clonotype was recorded a few times. The chain links TRBV6-5 to TRBJ2-1, with 7 bases identical to TRBD2. Germline trimming cut 0 bases from V and 4 bases from J; bases unmatched to any gene: 9. There are 17 residues in the CDR3. The germline V gene has CDR1 MNHEY and CDR2 SVGAGI. The CDR3 DNA reads as TGTGCCAGCAGTTACTCTCGTACTAGCGCCCCTTACAATGAGCAGTTCTTC. As protein: CASSYSRTSAPYNEQFF.

This clonotype was counted only a few times. The V call is TRBV3-1, the J call TRBJ1-5; 8 bases line up with TRBD1. The CDR3 spans 15 residues. Germline V gene sequence: CDR1 LGHDT, CDR2 YNNKEL (reference sequence). Germline trimming cut 4 bases from V and 4 bases from J; bases unmatched to any gene: 6. The CDR3 is CASSPTWTGNQPQHF. In DNA form, the CDR3 reads TGTGCCAGCAGCCCTACCTGGACAGGGAATCAGCCCCAGCATTTT.

This clonotype was seen ten or more times. J is TRBJ2-5 and V is TRBV12-3 or TRBV12-4, with 7 bases lining up with TRBD1. V trimming: 5 bases; J trimming: 2 bases; junction bases outside the gene matches: 2. CDR3 length equals 13 residues. The CDR3 loop is CASSGQVQETQYF. The CDR3 DNA sequence: TGTGCCAGCAGTGGACAGGTACAAGAGACCCAGTACTTC.

CDR3 nucleotide sequence: TGCGCCAGCAGCCTCCTAGCGGGGTACACAGATACGCAGTATTTT. This codes for CASSLLAGYTDTQYF. This chain joins TRBV4-3 and TRBJ2-3; TRBD2 aligns across 9 bases. J gave up 2 bases and V 4 bases, and 4 bases lay outside the gene matches. This CDR3 region has 15 residues. The germline CDR1 and CDR2 sequences are LGHNA and YSLEER.

This clonotype was counted between two and nine times. V is TRBV5-1 and J is TRBJ2-3; 9 bases match TRBD1. Trimming at V came to 5 bases and at J to 2 bases, leaving 9 bases not matched to a gene. CDR3 size: 16 residues. Germline V gene data show CDR1 as SGHRS and CDR2 as YFSETQ. The CDR3 nucleotides are TGCGCCAGCAGTTCAAGATGGACAGGGGACACAGATACGCAGTATTTT. Translated: CASSSRWTGDTDTQYF.

This chain links TRBV27 with TRBJ1-1; the D gene is possibly TRBD1 (5 bases). The V end lost 5 bases, the J end lost 7 bases, and 14 bases lay between the germline ends. The CDR3 totals 13 residues. Germline CDR1 is MNHEY and CDR2 is SMNVEV (reference sequence). The CDR3 coding sequence is TGTGCCAGCAGTAAAATAACAGGCGATGAAGCTTTCTTT. Translation gives CASSKITGDEAFF.

Points on this clonotype: A much larger clone differs from this one at a single base, so this may be a read error. The V gene is TRBV5-1, the J gene TRBJ2-4; 8 bases agree with TRBD1. CDR1 SGHRS and CDR2 YFSETQ come from the germline V gene. This CDR3 comprises 14 residues. The CDR3 DNA follows: TGCGCCAGCAGCTCTCAGGGGGCAGAAAACAGTCAGTACTTC. It codes for CASSSQGAENSQYF.

In this sample, this clonotype turned up a few times. The CDR3 protein is CASSPGGELFF. The CDR3 DNA is TGTGCCAGCAGTCCCGGCGGGGAGCTGTTTTTT. This chain joins TRBV12-3 or TRBV12-4 and TRBJ2-2; D ambiguous. The CDR3 sequence is 11 residues long. Trimming removed 5 bases at V and 7 bases at J, with 5 bases between.

This clonotype was picked up one time. This chain links TRBV10-2 with TRBJ2-1; D may be TRBD1 (7 bases). The CDR3 covers 16 residues. V lost 3 bases, J lost 6 bases, and 18 bases lay in between. Germline lookup yields CDR1 WSHSY and CDR2 SAAADI. CDR3 DNA sequence: TGCGCCAGCAGTGAAAATACAGGGGTCGGGAGCAATGAGCAGTTCTTC. This gives the protein CASSENTGVGSNEQFF.

This clonotype was found a few times. The V and J genes are TRBV6-5 and TRBJ1-4; a weak D match, TRBD1 (5 bases). Germline V gene sequence: CDR1 MNHEY, CDR2 SVGAGI. The CDR3 spans 15 residues. The V and J ends lost 0 bases and 1 base respectively, with 6 bases between them. CDR3 loop: CASSYSGVTNEKLFF. The CDR3 DNA reads as TGTGCCAGCAGTTACTCAGGGGTAACTAATGAAAAACTGTTTTTT.

This clonotype was observed a handful of times. The chain uses TRBV29-1 and TRBJ2-7; TRBD2 is a possible D gene (6 bases). The germline V gene has CDR1 SQVTM and CDR2 ANQGSEA. V was trimmed by 2 bases and J by 2 bases, leaving 13 bases between them. The CDR3 sequence is 14 residues long. The CDR3 region is CSVEKWSGPYEQYF. DNA for the CDR3: TGCAGCGTTGAAAAATGGAGCGGGCCCTACGAGCAGTACTTC.

This sequence joins TRBV6-1 and TRBJ2-7; 8 bases map to TRBD1. This CDR3 spans 14 amino acids. Germline trimming cut 6 bases from V and 3 bases from J; bases unmatched to any gene: 7. Germline CDR1 MNHNS, CDR2 SASEGT. The CDR3 sequence is CASSDTGGSYEQYF. In nucleotides, the CDR3 is TGTGCCAGCAGCGATACAGGGGGGAGCTACGAGCAGTACTTC.

In this sample, this clonotype turned up a few times. This chain joins TRBV20-1 and TRBJ2-7; weak D call: TRBD2 (5 bases). The V gene lost 2 bases and the J gene lost 3 bases, with 17 bases spanning the gap. The CDR3 covers 15 residues. The germline V gene encodes CDR1 DFQATT and CDR2 SNEGSKA (reference sequence). The CDR3 reads CSARSIGDRFYEQYF. The CDR3 DNA reads as TGCAGTGCTAGAAGTATCGGGGATCGGTTCTACGAGCAGTACTTC.

The V and J genes are TRBV11-2 and TRBJ2-1, with D possibly matching TRBD2 (5 bases). The CDR3 has 17 amino acids. V was trimmed by 4 bases and J by 9 bases, leaving 25 bases between them. CDR1 and CDR2 from the germline V gene are SGHAT and FQNNGV. CDR3 sequence: CASSSPREGMGVGEQFF. DNA of the CDR3: TGTGCCAGCAGCTCCCCCCGGGAAGGGATGGGCGTCGGTGAGCAGTTCTTC.

This clonotype was recorded a few times. The rearrangement uses TRBV7-8 and TRBJ2-2, with 13 nucleotides matching TRBD2. The CDR3 is 18 amino acids. Germline V CDR1 and CDR2: SGHVS, FQNEAQ. Germline trimming cut 7 bases from V and 1 base from J; bases unmatched to any gene: 9. The DNA of the CDR3 is TGTGCCAGCACGCCGGGACTAGCGGGAAGGGGGAACACCGGGGAGCTGTTTTTT. This encodes CASTPGLAGRGNTGELFF.